This T cell receptor beta chain was observed in a study of OX40 agonist ivuxolimab in advanced cancers. TCRdb keeps only in-frame clones here, not all; method: immunoSEQ multiplex PCR. The profile shows about 73,000 clones, approximately 91% of them singletons. Trimming removed 5 bases at V and 2 bases at J, with 8 bases between. From germline, CDR1 is SGHTA and CDR2 FQGNSA. The CDR3 totals 13 residues. This clonotype was obtained from an adult with an advanced solid tumor such as melanoma, head and neck, liver or kidney cancer. The sequences come from CD4+ or CD8+ T cells sorted from blood, collected in a trial of the OX40 agonist ivuxolimab. J is TRBJ2-3 and V is TRBV7-2, with D unclear. The CDR3 region has the DNA TGTGCCAGCAGCCCCGGAAACACAGATACGCAGTATTTT. This gives the protein CASSPGNTDTQYF.